Listed below are T cell receptor beta chains from one sample, sequenced in a study of identical twins. TCRdb reprocessed the 5' RACE reads with MiXCR, giving one entry per CDR3 protein. Of approximately 550,000 distinct CDR3 sequences detected, more than 20% appear once; the ten largest clones hold 0.48%. This sample also appeared in a second study, on yellow fever vaccine responses in identical twins.

The material sequenced was CD4+ T cells sorted from blood. All receptors derive from a woman younger than 35 in good health. Each CDR3 is given with its conserved first and last residue. The D gene is left open where the match is weak. Only part of the rows carry a size: once, few, many, or a class if the clone is expanded.

V	D	J	size	CDR3	DNA
TRBV4-1	TRBD1	TRBJ1-1	.	CASSHRQGANLLNTEAFF	TGCGCCAGCAGCCATCGACAGGGGGCAAATCTGTTGAACACTGAAGCTTTCTTT
TRBV5-1	TRBD2	TRBJ2-3	few	CASSRGTSGGAADTQYF	TGCGCCAGCAGCCGCGGGACTAGCGGGGGGGCTGCAGATACGCAGTATTTT
TRBV27	TRBD2	TRBJ2-3	.	CASSRAGEPTDTQYF	TGTGCCAGCAGTAGGGCGGGGGAGCCCACAGATACGCAGTATTTT
TRBV6-1	.	TRBJ1-1	.	CASRGLRPNTEAFF	TGTGCCAGCAGGGGGTTACGACCGAACACTGAAGCTTTCTTT
TRBV4-1	.	TRBJ1-4	.	CASSPRGLGNEKLFF	TGCGCCAGCAGCCCGCGAGGCCTGGGTAATGAAAAACTGTTTTTT
TRBV15	.	TRBJ1-2	few	CATSRDGGGYTF	TGTGCCACCAGCAGAGATGGAGGAGGCTACACCTTC
TRBV12-3/TRBV12-4	.	TRBJ2-2	.	CASSLNSRTGGTGELFF	TGTGCCAGCAGTTTAAACAGCCGGACGGGTGGCACCGGGGAGCTGTTTTTT
TRBV28	.	TRBJ2-7	.	CASSSGQRYEQYF	TGTGCCAGCAGTTCAGGACAGAGATACGAGCAGTACTTC
TRBV5-6	TRBD2	TRBJ2-1	few	CASARLAGYNEQFF	TGTGCCAGCGCCCGACTAGCGGGGTACAATGAGCAGTTCTTC
TRBV11-2	.	TRBJ2-5	few	CASSSYSGRKTQYF	TGTGCCAGCAGCTCGTACTCGGGTCGAAAGACCCAGTACTTC
TRBV14	.	TRBJ1-2	.	CASSSRAYGYTF	TGTGCCAGCAGCTCGAGGGCCTATGGCTACACCTTC
TRBV10-3	.	TRBJ2-2	few	CAISEGMPGELFF	TGTGCCATCAGTGAGGGGATGCCCGGGGAGCTGTTTTTT
TRBV12-3/TRBV12-4	TRBD2	TRBJ2-1	.	CASIPSGRVNEQFF	TGTGCCAGCATCCCGAGCGGGAGGGTGAATGAGCAGTTCTTC
TRBV15	.	TRBJ2-5	.	CATSQFGRTAQETQYF	TGTGCCACCAGCCAGTTCGGGAGGACAGCACAAGAGACCCAGTACTTC
TRBV7-9	TRBD1	TRBJ2-7	.	CASSRTGTGHGEQYF	TGTGCCAGCAGCAGAACCGGGACAGGCCACGGGGAGCAGTACTTC
TRBV3-1	.	TRBJ2-2	few	CASSQVQGWNTGELFF	TGTGCCAGCAGCCAAGTGCAGGGGTGGAACACCGGGGAGCTGTTTTTT
TRBV24-1	TRBD2	TRBJ2-1	few	CATSERASGPRNNEQFF	TGTGCCACCAGTGAACGAGCTAGCGGTCCTAGGAACAATGAGCAGTTCTTC
TRBV3-1	.	TRBJ2-2	.	CASSQGGSREGAGELFF	TGTGCCAGCAGCCAAGGAGGCAGCAGGGAAGGGGCCGGGGAGCTGTTTTTT
TRBV5-1	.	TRBJ1-2	few	CASSLARTDYGYTF	TGCGCCAGCAGCTTGGCTCGGACAGACTATGGCTACACCTTC
TRBV6-1	TRBD2	TRBJ2-1	.	CASRLAGVGGRRNEQFF	TGTGCCAGCAGGCTAGCGGGAGTCGGGGGGCGCCGCAATGAGCAGTTCTTC
TRBV28	TRBD2	TRBJ2-3	.	CASSFDKVLAGGADTQYF	TGTGCCAGCAGTTTTGATAAGGTGTTGGCGGGGGGTGCAGATACGCAGTATTTT
TRBV3-1	.	TRBJ2-3	few	CASSQPTSTDTQYF	TGTGCCAGCAGCCAACCAACAAGCACAGATACGCAGTATTTT
TRBV11-3	.	TRBJ2-1	.	CASSSQGTRGEQFF	TGTGCCAGCAGCTCACAGGGTACTCGGGGTGAGCAGTTCTTC
TRBV6-5	TRBD2	TRBJ2-1	few	CASSYSRLAGTPEQFF	TGTGCCAGCAGTTACTCCAGACTAGCGGGGACCCCAGAGCAGTTCTTC
TRBV28	TRBD1	TRBJ2-3	few	CASSLHGQGITDTQYF	TGTGCCAGCAGTTTACACGGACAGGGGATCACAGATACGCAGTATTTT
TRBV29-1	.	TRBJ1-1	.	CSVPPQGYHEAFF	TGCAGCGTTCCACCTCAGGGATACCATGAAGCTTTCTTT
TRBV5-1	.	TRBJ2-2	many	CASSLAPDGNTGELFF	TGCGCCAGCAGCTTGGCCCCGGACGGAAACACCGGGGAGCTGTTTTTT
TRBV20-1	.	TRBJ2-3	few	CSASKAGVGDSDTQYF	TGCAGTGCTAGTAAGGCCGGGGTTGGCGATTCAGATACGCAGTATTTT
TRBV28	.	TRBJ1-2	few	CASSLKVVANYGYTF	TGTGCCAGCAGTTTGAAAGTGGTAGCTAACTATGGCTACACCTTC
TRBV7-2	.	TRBJ1-1	.	CASSLLGWTEAFF	TGTGCCAGCAGCTTATTAGGCTGGACTGAAGCTTTCTTT
TRBV12-3/TRBV12-4	.	TRBJ2-5	many	CASSSRARETQYF	TGTGCCAGCAGCTCTCGGGCGCGGGAGACCCAGTACTTC
TRBV12-3/TRBV12-4	.	TRBJ1-1	.	CATPRGLNTEAFF	TGTGCCACCCCCAGGGGTTTGAACACTGAAGCTTTCTTT
TRBV16	.	TRBJ1-1	.	CASSQSGVTEAFF	TGTGCCAGCAGCCAATCGGGGGTCACTGAAGCTTTCTTT
TRBV5-1	TRBD2	TRBJ2-5	few	CASSILAGGPQETQYF	TGCGCCAGCAGCATCCTAGCGGGAGGACCTCAAGAGACCCAGTACTTC
TRBV11-1	.	TRBJ2-3	.	CASSLTRGADTQYF	TGTGCCAGCAGCTTAACTAGGGGCGCAGATACGCAGTATTTT
TRBV4-1	.	TRBJ2-1	.	CASSQDLPSWLASYNEQFF	TGCGCCAGCAGCCAAGATCTTCCCTCCTGGCTAGCATCCTACAATGAGCAGTTCTTC
TRBV12-3/TRBV12-4	.	TRBJ2-3	few	CASSPHGGKFTDTQYF	TGTGCCAGCAGTCCTCATGGGGGAAAATTCACAGATACGCAGTATTTT
TRBV4-2	TRBD2	TRBJ2-1	few	CASSQDRREFDEQFF	TGTGCCAGCAGCCAAGATCGGCGGGAGTTCGATGAGCAGTTCTTC
TRBV7-9	.	TRBJ2-2	few	CASSSETKTNTGELFF	TGTGCCAGCAGCTCCGAGACCAAAACGAACACCGGGGAGCTGTTTTTT
TRBV20-1	.	TRBJ2-3	few	CSASVAGRADTQYF	TGCAGTGCTAGTGTGGCGGGCCGGGCAGATACGCAGTATTTT
TRBV5-1	.	TRBJ1-2	few	CASSLASTNYGYTF	TGCGCCAGCAGCCTGGCTTCAACAAACTATGGCTACACCTTC
TRBV24-1	.	TRBJ2-2	.	CATSDPGANTGELFF	TGTGCCACCAGTGATCCCGGCGCGAACACCGGGGAGCTGTTTTTT
TRBV29-1	.	TRBJ2-7	many	CSVQAESSYEQYF	TGCAGCGTTCAGGCGGAAAGCTCCTACGAGCAGTACTTC
TRBV28	.	TRBJ2-7	.	CASSLFQQGAYEQYF	TGTGCCAGCAGTCTCTTCCAGCAGGGAGCCTACGAGCAGTACTTC
TRBV20-1	.	TRBJ2-5	few	CSAREREETQYF	TGCAGTGCTAGAGAGAGGGAGGAGACCCAGTACTTC
TRBV4-1	.	TRBJ1-2	.	CASSQGAQGRGYTF	TGCGCCAGCAGCCAAGGAGCACAGGGCAGGGGCTACACCTTC
TRBV20-1	TRBD1	TRBJ2-7	.	CSPEGGQGAKVYEQYF	TGCAGTCCTGAGGGGGGCCAGGGGGCGAAGGTCTACGAGCAGTACTTC
TRBV20-1	.	TRBJ2-3	many	CSASPGASTDTQYF	TGCAGTGCTAGTCCCGGGGCTAGCACAGATACGCAGTATTTT
TRBV6-2/TRBV6-3	TRBD2	TRBJ2-7	.	CASSYVAGSSYEQYF	TGTGCCAGCAGTTACGTAGCGGGGAGCTCCTACGAGCAGTACTTC
TRBV4-1	.	TRBJ2-2	.	CASSQDRDTGELFF	TGCGCCAGCAGCCAAGACCGAGACACCGGGGAGCTGTTTTTT
TRBV7-3	TRBD1	TRBJ2-5	.	CASSLWSGGIETQYF	TGTGCCAGCAGCTTATGGTCAGGGGGCATCGAGACCCAGTACTTC
TRBV12-3/TRBV12-4	.	TRBJ2-7	many	CASSLRGSYEQYF	TGTGCCAGCAGTCTCCGGGGCTCCTACGAGCAGTACTTC
TRBV12-3/TRBV12-4	TRBD1	TRBJ2-1	.	CASSSTPGTVTGNEQFF	TGTGCCAGCAGTTCGACCCCCGGGACAGTCACGGGCAATGAGCAGTTCTTC
TRBV4-2	TRBD2	TRBJ2-1	.	CASSQESGSVNEQFF	TGTGCCAGCAGCCAAGAGAGCGGGAGTGTCAATGAGCAGTTCTTC
TRBV12-3/TRBV12-4	.	TRBJ1-5	many	CASSNSNQPQHF	TGTGCCAGCAGTAATAGCAATCAGCCCCAGCATTTT
TRBV7-6	TRBD2	TRBJ2-3	.	CASSLSPPSGSRADTQYF	TGTGCCAGCAGCCTCAGCCCCCCTAGCGGGAGTAGGGCAGATACGCAGTATTTT
TRBV24-1	TRBD1	TRBJ2-1	few	CATSHPGQGNNEQFF	TGTGCCACCAGCCATCCGGGACAGGGAAACAATGAGCAGTTCTTC
TRBV12-3/TRBV12-4	.	TRBJ1-6	many	CASSQDRNSPLHF	TGTGCCAGCAGTCAAGACAGAAATTCACCCCTCCACTTT